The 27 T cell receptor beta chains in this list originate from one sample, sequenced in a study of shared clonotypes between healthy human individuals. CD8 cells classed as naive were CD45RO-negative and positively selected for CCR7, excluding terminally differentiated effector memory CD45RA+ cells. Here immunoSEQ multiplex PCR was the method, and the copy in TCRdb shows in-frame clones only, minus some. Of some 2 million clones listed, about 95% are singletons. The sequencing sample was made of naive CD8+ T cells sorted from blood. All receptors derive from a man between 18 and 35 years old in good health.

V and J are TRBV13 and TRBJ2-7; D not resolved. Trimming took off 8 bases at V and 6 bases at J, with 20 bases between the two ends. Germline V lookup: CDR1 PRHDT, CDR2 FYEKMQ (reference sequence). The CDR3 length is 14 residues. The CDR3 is CASRQAGAPPEQYF. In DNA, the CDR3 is TGTGCCAGCCGGCAGGCAGGAGCCCCCCCCGAGCAGTACTTC.

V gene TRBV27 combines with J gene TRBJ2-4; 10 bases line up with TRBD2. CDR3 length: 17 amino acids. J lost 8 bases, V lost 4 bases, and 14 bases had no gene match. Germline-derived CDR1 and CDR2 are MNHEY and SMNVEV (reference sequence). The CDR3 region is CASSSPSLAGAFDIQYF. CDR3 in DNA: TGTGCCAGCAGTTCACCCTCCCTAGCGGGAGCGTTCGACATTCAGTACTTC.

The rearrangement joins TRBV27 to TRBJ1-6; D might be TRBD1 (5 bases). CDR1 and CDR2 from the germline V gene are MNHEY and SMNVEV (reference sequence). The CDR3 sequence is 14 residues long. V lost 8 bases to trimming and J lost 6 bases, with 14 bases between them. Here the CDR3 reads CASPPETVNSPLHF. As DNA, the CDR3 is TGTGCCAGCCCCCCCGAGACAGTTAATTCACCCCTCCACTTT.

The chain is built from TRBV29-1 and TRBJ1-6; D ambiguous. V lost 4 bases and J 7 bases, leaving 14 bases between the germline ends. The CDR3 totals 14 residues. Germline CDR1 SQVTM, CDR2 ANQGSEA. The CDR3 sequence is CSVGGTSANSPLHF. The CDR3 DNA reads TGCAGCGTTGGGGGTACCTCGGCGAATTCACCCCTCCACTTT.

The CDR3 DNA follows: TGCGCCAGCAGCTTGGCCGCGACTAGCGGGAGCATGGGCTCCTACGAGCAGTACTTC. This sequence encodes CASSLAATSGSMGSYEQYF. This chain joins TRBV5-1 and TRBJ2-7; TRBD2 matches at 12 bases. The CDR3 sequence is 19 residues long. Losses at the gene ends were 0 bases for V and 0 bases for J; bases not matched to a gene: 10. The germline gives CDR1 SGHRS, CDR2 YFSETQ.

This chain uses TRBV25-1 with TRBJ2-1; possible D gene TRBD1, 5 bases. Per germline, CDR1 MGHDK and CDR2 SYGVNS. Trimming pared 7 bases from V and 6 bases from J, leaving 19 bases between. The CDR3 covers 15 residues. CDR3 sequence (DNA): TGTGCCAGCACCCAGTGGTCGACAGACAGCAATGAGCAGTTCTTC. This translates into CASTQWSTDSNEQFF.

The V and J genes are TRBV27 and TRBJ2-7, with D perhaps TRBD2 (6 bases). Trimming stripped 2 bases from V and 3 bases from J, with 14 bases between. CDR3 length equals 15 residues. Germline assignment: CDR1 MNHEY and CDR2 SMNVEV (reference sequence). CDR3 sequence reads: CASSLKGLSNYEQYF. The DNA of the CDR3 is TGTGCCAGCAGTTTAAAGGGACTCAGTAACTACGAGCAGTACTTC.

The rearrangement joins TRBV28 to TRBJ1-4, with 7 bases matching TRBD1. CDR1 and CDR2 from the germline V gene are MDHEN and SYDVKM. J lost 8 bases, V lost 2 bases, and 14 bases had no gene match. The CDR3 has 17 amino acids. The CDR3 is CASSLPIGHRGFEKLFF. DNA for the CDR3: TGTGCCAGCAGTTTACCTATTGGGCACAGGGGTTTCGAAAAACTGTTTTTT.

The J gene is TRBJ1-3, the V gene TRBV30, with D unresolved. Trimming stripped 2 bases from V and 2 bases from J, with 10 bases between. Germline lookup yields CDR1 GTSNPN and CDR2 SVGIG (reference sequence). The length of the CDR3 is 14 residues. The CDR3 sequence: CAWSPIGTGNTIYF. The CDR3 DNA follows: TGTGCCTGGAGTCCCATAGGAACTGGAAACACCATATATTTT.

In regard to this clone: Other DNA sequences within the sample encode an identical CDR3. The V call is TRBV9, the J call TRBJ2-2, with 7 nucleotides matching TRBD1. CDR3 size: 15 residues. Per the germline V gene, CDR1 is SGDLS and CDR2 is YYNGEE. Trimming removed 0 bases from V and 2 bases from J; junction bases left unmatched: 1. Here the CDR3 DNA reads TGTGCCAGCAGCGTAGAGGGGGCTAACACCGGGGAGCTGTTTTTT. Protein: CASSVEGANTGELFF.

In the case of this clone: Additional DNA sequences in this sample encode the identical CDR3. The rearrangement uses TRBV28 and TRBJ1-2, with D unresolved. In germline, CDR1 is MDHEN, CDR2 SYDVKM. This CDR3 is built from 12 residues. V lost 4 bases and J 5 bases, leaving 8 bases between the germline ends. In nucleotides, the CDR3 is TGTGCCAGCAGTTCGGGGTTATATGGCTACACCTTC. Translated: CASSSGLYGYTF.

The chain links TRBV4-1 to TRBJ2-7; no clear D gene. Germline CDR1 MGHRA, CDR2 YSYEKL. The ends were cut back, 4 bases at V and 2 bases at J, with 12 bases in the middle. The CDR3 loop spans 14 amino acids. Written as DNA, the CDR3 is TGCGCCAGCAGCCCGGGCCCCACTACCTACGAGCAGTACTTC. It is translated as CASSPGPTTYEQYF.

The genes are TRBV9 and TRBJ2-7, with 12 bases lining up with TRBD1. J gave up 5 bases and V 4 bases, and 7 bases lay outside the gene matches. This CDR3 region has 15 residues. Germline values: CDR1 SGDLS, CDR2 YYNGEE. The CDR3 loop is CASSQGTGGFDEQYF. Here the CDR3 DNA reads TGTGCCAGCAGCCAAGGGACAGGGGGCTTCGACGAGCAGTACTTC.

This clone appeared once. CDR3 bases: TGTGCCAGCAGCTTAGGGGGGGGCGCTGACCAGCCCCAGCATTTT. This codes for CASSLGGGADQPQHF. This chain joins TRBV13 and TRBJ1-5, with D possibly TRBD1 on 6 matching bases. CDR3 size: 15 residues. Germline CDR1 is PRHDT and CDR2 is FYEKMQ (reference sequence). V was trimmed by 0 bases and J by 7 bases, leaving 13 bases between them.

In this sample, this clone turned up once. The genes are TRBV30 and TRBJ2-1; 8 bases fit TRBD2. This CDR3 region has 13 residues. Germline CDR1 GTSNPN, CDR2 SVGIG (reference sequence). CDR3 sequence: CASLAGYRDEQFF. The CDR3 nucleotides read TGTGCGTCCTTAGCGGGGTATCGGGATGAGCAGTTCTTC.

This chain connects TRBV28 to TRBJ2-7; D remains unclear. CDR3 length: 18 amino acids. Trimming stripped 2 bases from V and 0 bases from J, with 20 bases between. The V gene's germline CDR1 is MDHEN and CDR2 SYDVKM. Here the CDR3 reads CASSLAQRMAVSSYEQYF. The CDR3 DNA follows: TGTGCCAGCAGTTTAGCTCAGAGGATGGCAGTTAGCTCCTACGAGCAGTACTTC.

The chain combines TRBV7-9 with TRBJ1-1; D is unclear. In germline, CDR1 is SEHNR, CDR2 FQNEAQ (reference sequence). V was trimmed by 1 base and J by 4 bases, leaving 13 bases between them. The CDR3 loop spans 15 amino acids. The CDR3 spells CASSLVGEERTEAFF. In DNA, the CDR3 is TGTGCCAGCAGCTTAGTCGGGGAGGAACGCACTGAAGCTTTCTTT. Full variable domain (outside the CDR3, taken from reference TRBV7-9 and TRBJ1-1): DTGVSQNPRHKITKRGQNVTFRCDPISEHNRLYWYRQTLGQGPEFLTYFQNEAQLEKSRLLSDRFSAERPKGSFSTLEIQRTEQGDSAMYLCASSLVGEERTEAFFGQGTRLTVV.

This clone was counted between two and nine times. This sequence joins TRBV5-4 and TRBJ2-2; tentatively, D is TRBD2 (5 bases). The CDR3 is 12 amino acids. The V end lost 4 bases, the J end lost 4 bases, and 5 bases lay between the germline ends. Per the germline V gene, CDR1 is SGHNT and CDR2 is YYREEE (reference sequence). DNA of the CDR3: TGTGCCAGCAGCCGGGGCACCGGGGAGCTGTTTTTT. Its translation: CASSRGTGELFF.

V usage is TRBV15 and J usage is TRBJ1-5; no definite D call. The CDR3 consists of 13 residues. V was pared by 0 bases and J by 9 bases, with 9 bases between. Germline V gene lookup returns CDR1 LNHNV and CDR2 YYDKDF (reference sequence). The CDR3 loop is CATSRDRRAPQHF. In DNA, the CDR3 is TGTGCCACCAGCAGAGACAGGCGAGCGCCCCAGCATTTT.

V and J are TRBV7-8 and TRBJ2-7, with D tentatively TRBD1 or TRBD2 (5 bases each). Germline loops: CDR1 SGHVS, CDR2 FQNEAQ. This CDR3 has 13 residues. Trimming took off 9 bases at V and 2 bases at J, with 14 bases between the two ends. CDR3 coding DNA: TGTGCCAGTTTAACCCGGGGCACCTACGAGCAGTACTTC. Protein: CASLTRGTYEQYF.

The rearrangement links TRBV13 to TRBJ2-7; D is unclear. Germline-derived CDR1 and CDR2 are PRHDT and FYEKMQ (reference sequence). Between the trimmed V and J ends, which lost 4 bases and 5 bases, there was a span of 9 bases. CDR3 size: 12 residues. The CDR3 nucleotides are TGTGCCAGCAGCTCCTCTGTCCACGAGCAGTACTTC. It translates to CASSSSVHEQYF. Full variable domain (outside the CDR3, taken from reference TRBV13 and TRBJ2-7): AAGVIQSPRHLIKEKRETATLKCYPIPRHDTVYWYQQGPGQDPQFLISFYEKMQSDKGSIPDRFSAQQFSDYHSELNMSSLELGDSALYFCASSSSVHEQYFGPGTRLTVT.

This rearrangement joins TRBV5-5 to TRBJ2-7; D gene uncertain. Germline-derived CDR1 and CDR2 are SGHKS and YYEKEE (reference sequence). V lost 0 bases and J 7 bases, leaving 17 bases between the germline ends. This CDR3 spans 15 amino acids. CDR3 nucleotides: TGTGCCAGCAGCTTGGGAGAGCCACCAATATTAGAGCAGTACTTC. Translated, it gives CASSLGEPPILEQYF.

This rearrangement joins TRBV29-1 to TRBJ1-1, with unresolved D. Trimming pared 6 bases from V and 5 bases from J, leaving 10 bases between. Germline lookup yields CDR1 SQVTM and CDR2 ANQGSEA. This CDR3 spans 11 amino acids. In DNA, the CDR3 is TGCAGCGTCGAGGTCCAAACTGAAGCTTTCTTT. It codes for CSVEVQTEAFF.

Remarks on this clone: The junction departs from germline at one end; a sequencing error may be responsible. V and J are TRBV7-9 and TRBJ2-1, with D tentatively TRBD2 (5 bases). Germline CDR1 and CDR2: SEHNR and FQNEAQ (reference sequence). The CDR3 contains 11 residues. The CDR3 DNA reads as TGTGCCAGCAGAGGCCCCGACGGGGAGCTCTTC. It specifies CASRGPDGELF.

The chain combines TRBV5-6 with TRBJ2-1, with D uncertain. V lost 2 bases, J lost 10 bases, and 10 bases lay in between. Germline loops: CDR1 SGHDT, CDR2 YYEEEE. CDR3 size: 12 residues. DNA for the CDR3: TGTGCCAGCAGCTTCGGCGAGCAGGAGCAGTTCTTC. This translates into CASSFGEQEQFF.

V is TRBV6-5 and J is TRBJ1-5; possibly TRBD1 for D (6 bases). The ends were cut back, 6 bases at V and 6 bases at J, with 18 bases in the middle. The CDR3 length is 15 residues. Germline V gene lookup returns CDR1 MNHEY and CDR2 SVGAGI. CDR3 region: CASRETTGNAQPQHF. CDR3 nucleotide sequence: TGTGCCAGCAGAGAGACCACAGGGAACGCTCAGCCCCAGCATTTT.

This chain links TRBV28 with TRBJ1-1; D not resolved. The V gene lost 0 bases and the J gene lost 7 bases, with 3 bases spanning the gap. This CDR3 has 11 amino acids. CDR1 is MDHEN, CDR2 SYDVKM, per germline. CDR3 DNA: TGTGCCAGCAGTTTATGGGGTGAAGCTTTCTTT. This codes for CASSLWGEAFF.